The entry below gives a single T cell receptor beta chain sequence along with its context. The target antigen is unknown. This was the immunoSEQ v4 assay. Here immunoSEQ multiplex PCR was the method, and the copy in TCRdb shows in-frame clones only, minus some. This sample carries 2,500 to 4,000 clones, approximately 70% of them seen once, and the ten largest clones take about a sixth. Four or five unmatched placentae had confirmed cytomegalovirus or Toxoplasma gondii villitis. Infectious villitis mothers were younger with smaller fetuses. The sample comes from a study of T cells in placental villitis. Findings and limits, study-wide: Small decidual contamination means some T cells, especially in controls, may be decidual. Helper, regulatory and cytotoxic T cells, and maternal versus fetal cells, were indistinguishable; gamma-delta receptors were excluded.

Germline loops: CDR1 KGHSH, CDR2 LQKENI. There are 13 residues in the CDR3. Trimming took off 8 bases at V and 2 bases at J, with 11 bases between the two ends. The TCR comes from a human patient with infectious villitis; the placental T cells may come from both mother and fetus. The chain combines TRBV18 with TRBJ2-3; D gene ambiguous. The source material was placental tissue containing maternal and fetal cells. The CDR3 region has the DNA TGTGCCAGCCCGGACGGAAACACAGATACGCAGTATTTT. It translates to CASPDGNTDTQYF.